The T cell receptor beta chain under discussion was sequenced for a study of response to subunit inactivated influenza vaccine. Whole-study results and caveats: The authors offered the suggestion that each seasonal influenza vaccination recruits few new T cells.

As for this clonotype: Its antigen is currently unknown.

V lost 0 bases, J lost 4 bases, and 12 bases lay in between. The CDR3 totals 14 residues. Germline values: CDR1 DFQATT, CDR2 SNEGSKA (reference sequence). TCRdb processed the RT-PCR reads anew with MiXCR; each CDR3 protein has one entry. The sample has 500,000 to 700,000 distinct CDR3 sequences; roughly 25% are singletons. This same sample was also part of a study on T cells expressing NK-cell markers. That report adds: Generation of TCR beta cDNA was performed by 5'RACE template switching incorporating UMIs. Leadership of the CD3+CD56-NKG2C+ fraction also belonged to these clonotypes in several donors.

This receptor was taken from a man aged 50 to 60 who received an inactivated influenza vaccine. This specimen consisted of CD4+ T cells sorted from PBMCs, obtained 11 to 12 days after vaccination. V is TRBV20-1 and J is TRBJ1-2; D is undetermined. The CDR3 bases are TGCAGTGCTAGAGATCCGGCCGGTAGCTATGGCTACACCTTC. This codes for CSARDPAGSYGYTF.